This TCR beta chain was captured by sequencing in a study of brain T cells in children with intractable seizures. Study-level findings and limits: Only CDR3 sequence similarity suggested viral specificity, without known HCMV serostatus. Pre- and post-surgery blood differed in depth, so pre-surgery absences may be undersampling.

Comment on this clone: As yet, its antigen is unknown.

Looked up from germline, CDR1 is LNHDA and CDR2 is SQIVND (reference sequence). V shed 7 bases and J 8 bases; nucleotides not matched to a gene: 10. The CDR3 is made up of 13 amino acids. The table came from immunoSEQ multiplex PCR; TCRdb's copy has only in-frame clones and leaves some out. The profile shows 340,000 or so clones, 85% to 95% of them singletons. This sample's time point: blood from clinic visit 5 months post-surgery; TSC patient then seizure free. The sequenced cases were selected for having the highest brain T cell transcript signatures. Pre-surgery treatment included at least one anti-epileptic drug.

V gene TRBV19 combines with J gene TRBJ1-2, with 7 bases matching TRBD1. This clonotype was sampled from a boy younger than two with tuberous sclerosis and intractable seizures. This specimen was peripheral blood, taken 4 to 6 months after surgery. The CDR3 sequence is CASTVEGARGYTF. Here the CDR3 DNA reads TGTGCCAGTACCGTGGAGGGGGCGCGAGGCTACACCTTC.